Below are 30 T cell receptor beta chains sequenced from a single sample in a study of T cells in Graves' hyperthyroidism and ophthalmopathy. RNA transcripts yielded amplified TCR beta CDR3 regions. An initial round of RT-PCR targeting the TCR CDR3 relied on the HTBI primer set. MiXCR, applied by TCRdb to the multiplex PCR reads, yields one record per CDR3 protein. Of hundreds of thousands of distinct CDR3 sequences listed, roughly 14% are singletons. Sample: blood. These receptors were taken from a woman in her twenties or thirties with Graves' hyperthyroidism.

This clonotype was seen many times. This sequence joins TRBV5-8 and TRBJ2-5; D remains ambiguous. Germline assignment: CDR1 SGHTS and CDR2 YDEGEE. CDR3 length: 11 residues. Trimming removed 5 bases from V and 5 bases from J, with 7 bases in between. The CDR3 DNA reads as TGTGCCAGCAGAGGTTGGGAGACCCAGTACTTC. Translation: CASRGWETQYF.

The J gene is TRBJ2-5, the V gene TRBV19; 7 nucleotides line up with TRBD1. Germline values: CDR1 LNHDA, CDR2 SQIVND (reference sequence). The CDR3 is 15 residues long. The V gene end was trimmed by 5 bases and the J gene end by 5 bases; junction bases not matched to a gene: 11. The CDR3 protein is CASSARQGVGETQYF. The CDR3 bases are TGTGCCAGTAGTGCCCGACAGGGAGTGGGGGAGACCCAGTACTTC.

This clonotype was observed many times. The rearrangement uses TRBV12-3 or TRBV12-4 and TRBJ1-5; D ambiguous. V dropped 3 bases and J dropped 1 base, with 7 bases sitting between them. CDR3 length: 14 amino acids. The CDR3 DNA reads TGTGCCAGCAGTTTGGGTGTGAGCAATCAGCCCCAGCATTTT. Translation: CASSLGVSNQPQHF.

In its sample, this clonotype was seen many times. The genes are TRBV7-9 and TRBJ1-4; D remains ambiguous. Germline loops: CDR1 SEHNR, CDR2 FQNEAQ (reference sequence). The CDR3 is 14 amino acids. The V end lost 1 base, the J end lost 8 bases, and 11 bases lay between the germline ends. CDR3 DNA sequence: TGTGCCAGCAGCTTAGATGGCGCACCCGAAAAACTGTTTTTT. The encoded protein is CASSLDGAPEKLFF.

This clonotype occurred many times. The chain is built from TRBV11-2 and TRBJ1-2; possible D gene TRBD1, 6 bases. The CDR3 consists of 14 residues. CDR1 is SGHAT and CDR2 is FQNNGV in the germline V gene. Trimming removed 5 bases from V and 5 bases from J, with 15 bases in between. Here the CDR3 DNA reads TGTGCCAGCAGCCCGGACAGCAACCATTATGGCTACACCTTC. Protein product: CASSPDSNHYGYTF.

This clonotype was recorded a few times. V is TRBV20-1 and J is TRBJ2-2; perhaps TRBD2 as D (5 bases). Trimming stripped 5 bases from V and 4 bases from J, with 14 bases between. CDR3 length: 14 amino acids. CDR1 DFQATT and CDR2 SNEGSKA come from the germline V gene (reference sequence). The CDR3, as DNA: TGCAGTGCTCGAGGGAATTTTCGCACCGGGGAGCTGTTTTTT. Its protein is CSARGNFRTGELFF.

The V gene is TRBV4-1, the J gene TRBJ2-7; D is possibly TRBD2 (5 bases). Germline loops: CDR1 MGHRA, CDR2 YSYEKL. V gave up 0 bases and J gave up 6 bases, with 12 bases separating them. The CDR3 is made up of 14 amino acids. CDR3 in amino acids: CASSQDTRGFEQYF. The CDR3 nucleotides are TGCGCCAGCAGCCAAGATACGAGAGGGTTCGAGCAGTACTTC.

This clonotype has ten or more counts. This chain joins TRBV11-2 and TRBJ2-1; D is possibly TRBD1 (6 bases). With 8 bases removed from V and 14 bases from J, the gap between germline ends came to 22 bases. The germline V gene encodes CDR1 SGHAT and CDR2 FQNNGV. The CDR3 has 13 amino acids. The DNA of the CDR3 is TGTGCCAGCTGCGCGGTGAAGGGGGACGCTGAGTTCTTC. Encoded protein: CASCAVKGDAEFF.

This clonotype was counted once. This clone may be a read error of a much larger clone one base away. The CDR3 protein is CASGGGGPATSGNTIYF. In DNA, the CDR3 is TGTGCCAGCGGTGGGGGGGGGCCAGCGACCTCTGGAAACACCATATATTTT. The chain combines TRBV6-1 with TRBJ1-3, with D possibly TRBD1 on 6 matching bases. This CDR3 is built from 17 residues. CDR1 is MNHNS and CDR2 is SASEGT in the germline V gene. Between the trimmed V and J ends, which lost 8 bases and 0 bases, there was a span of 20 bases.

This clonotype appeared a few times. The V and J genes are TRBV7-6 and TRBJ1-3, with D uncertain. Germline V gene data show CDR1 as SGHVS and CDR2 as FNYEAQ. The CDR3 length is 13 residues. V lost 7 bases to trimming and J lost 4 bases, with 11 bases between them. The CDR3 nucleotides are TGTGCCAGCACCCCCTCGCCCGGAAACACCATATATTTT. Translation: CASTPSPGNTIYF.

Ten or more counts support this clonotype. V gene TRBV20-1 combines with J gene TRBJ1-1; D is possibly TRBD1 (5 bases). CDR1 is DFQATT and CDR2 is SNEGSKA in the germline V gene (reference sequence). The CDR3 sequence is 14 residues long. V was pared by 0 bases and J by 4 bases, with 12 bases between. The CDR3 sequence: CSARDPRRGTEAFF. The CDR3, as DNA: TGCAGTGCTAGAGATCCCCGGAGGGGCACTGAAGCTTTCTTT.

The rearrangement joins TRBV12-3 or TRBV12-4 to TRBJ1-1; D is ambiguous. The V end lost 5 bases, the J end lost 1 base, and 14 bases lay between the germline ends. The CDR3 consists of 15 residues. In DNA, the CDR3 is TGTGCCAGCAGTCCGATAGACACGAGGAACACTGAAGCTTTCTTT. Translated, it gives CASSPIDTRNTEAFF.

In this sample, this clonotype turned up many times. CDR3: CASKPGQGNQPQHF. CDR3 in DNA: TGTGCCAGCAAGCCTGGACAGGGGAATCAGCCCCAGCATTTT. The rearrangement uses TRBV6-2 or TRBV6-3 and TRBJ1-5, with TRBD1 identical over 9 bases. V was pared by 7 bases and J by 4 bases, with 5 bases of the junction left unmatched. CDR3 length: 14 residues. In germline, CDR1 is MNHEY, CDR2 SVGEGT.

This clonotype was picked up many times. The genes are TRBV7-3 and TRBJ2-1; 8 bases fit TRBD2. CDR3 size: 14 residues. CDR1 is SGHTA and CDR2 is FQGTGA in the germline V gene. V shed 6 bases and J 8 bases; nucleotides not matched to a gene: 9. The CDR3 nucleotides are TGTGCCAGCAGTCCCTCGCGAGCGGGAGATGAGCAGTTCTTC. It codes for CASSPSRAGDEQFF.

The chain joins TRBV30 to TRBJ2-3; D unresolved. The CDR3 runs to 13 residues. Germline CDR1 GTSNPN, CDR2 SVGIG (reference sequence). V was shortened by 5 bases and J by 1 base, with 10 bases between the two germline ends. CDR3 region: CAWRHGGTDTQYF. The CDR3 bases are TGTGCCTGGCGACATGGAGGCACAGATACGCAGTATTTT. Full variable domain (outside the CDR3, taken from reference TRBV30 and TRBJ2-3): SQTIHQWPATLVQPVGSPLSLECTVEGTSNPNLYWYRQAAGRGLQLLFYSVGIGQISSEVPQNLSASRPQDRQFILSSKKLLLSDSGFYLCAWRHGGTDTQYFGPGTRLTVL.

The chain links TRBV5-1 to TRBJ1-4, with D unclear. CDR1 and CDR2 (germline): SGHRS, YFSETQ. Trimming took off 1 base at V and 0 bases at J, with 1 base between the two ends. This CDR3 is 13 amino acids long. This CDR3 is CASSLTTNEKLFF. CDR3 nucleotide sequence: TGCGCCAGCAGCTTGACAACTAATGAAAAACTGTTTTTT.

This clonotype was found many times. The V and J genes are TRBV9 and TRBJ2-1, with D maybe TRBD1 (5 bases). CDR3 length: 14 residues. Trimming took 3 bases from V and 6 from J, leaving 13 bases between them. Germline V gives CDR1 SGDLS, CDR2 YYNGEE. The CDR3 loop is CASSAQGTANEQFF. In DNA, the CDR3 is TGTGCCAGCAGCGCCCAGGGTACCGCCAATGAGCAGTTCTTC.

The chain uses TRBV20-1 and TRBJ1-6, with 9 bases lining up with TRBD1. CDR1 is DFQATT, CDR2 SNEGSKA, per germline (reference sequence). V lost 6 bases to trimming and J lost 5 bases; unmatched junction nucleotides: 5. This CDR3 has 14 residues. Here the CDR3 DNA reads TGCAGTGCCCGGACAGGGGAAGATAATTCACCCCTCCACTTT. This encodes CSARTGEDNSPLHF.

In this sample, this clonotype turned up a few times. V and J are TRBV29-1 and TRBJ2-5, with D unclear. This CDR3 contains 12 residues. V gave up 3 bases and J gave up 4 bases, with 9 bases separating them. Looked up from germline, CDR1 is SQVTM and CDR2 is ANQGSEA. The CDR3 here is CSVEYRRETQYF. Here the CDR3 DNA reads TGCAGCGTTGAGTACCGCCGAGAGACCCAGTACTTC. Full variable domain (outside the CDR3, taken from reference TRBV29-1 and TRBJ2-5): SAVISQKPSRDICQRGTSLTIQCQVDSQVTMMFWYRQQPGQSLTLIATANQGSEATYESGFVIDKFPISRPNLTFSTLTVSNMSPEDSSIYLCSVEYRRETQYFGPGTRLLVL.

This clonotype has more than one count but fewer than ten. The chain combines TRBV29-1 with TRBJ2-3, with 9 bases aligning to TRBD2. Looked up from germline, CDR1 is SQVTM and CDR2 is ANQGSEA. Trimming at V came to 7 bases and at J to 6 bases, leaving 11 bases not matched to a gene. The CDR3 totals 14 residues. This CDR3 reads CSASRLAEEDTQYF. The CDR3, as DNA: TGCAGCGCCTCAAGACTAGCGGAAGAGGATACGCAGTATTTT.

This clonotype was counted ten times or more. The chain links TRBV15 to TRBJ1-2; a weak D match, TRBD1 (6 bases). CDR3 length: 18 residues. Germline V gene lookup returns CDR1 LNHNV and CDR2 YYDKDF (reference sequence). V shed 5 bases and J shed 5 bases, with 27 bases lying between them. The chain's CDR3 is CATSVEIPFLPGDYGYTF. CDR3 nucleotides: TGTGCCACCAGCGTAGAGATACCCTTCTTGCCAGGGGATTATGGCTACACCTTC.

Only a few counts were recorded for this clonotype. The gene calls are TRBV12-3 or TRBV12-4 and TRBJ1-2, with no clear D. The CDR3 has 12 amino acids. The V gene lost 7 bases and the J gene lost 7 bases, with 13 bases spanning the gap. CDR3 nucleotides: TGTGCCAGCACCCGGGGAGGAGGTGGCTACACCTTC. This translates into CASTRGGGGYTF.

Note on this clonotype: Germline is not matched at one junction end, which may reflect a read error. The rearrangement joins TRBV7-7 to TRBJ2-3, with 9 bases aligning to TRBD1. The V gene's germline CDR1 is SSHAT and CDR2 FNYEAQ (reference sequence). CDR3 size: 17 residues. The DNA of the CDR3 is TGTGCTAGCAGCTTAGCAAGACCGGGACAGGGACAAGATACGCAGTATTTT. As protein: CASSLARPGQGQDTQYF.

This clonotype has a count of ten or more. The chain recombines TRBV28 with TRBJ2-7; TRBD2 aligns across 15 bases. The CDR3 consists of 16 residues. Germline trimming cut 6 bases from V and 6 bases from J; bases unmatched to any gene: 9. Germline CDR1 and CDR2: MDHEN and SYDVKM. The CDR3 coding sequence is TGTGCCAGCAGCATCGGACTAGCGGGAGGGTTGAGCGAGCAGTACTTC. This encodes CASSIGLAGGLSEQYF.

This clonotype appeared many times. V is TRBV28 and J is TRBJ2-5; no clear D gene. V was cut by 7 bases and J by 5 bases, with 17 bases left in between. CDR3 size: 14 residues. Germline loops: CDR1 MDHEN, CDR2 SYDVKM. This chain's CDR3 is CASKHFLGSETQYF. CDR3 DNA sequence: TGTGCCAGCAAGCACTTCCTCGGGTCGGAGACCCAGTACTTC.

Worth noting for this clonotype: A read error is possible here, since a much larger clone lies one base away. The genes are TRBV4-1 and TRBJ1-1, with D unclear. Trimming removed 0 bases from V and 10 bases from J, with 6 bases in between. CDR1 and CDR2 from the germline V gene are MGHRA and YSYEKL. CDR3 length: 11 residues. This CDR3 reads CASSQERRAFF. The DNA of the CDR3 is TGCGCCAGCAGCCAAGAGAGGAGAGCTTTCTTT.

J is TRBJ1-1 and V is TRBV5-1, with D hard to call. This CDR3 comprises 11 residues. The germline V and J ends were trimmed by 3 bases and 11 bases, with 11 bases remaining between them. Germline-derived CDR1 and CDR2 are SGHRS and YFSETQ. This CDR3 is CASSSMRLAFF. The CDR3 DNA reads TGCGCCAGCAGCTCCATGCGGCTGGCTTTCTTT.

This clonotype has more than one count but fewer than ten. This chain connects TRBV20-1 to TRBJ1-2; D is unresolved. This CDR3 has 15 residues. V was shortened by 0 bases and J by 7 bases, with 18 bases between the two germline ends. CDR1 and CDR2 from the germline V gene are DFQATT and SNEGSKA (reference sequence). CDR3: CSARDPQVGLSGYTF. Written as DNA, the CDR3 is TGCAGTGCTAGAGATCCTCAGGTTGGATTGAGTGGCTACACCTTC.

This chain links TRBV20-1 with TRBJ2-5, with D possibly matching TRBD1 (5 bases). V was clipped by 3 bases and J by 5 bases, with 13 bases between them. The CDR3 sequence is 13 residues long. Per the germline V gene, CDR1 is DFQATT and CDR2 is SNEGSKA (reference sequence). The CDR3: CSARGPDGETQYF. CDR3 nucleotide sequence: TGCAGTGCTAGGGGGCCAGATGGGGAGACCCAGTACTTC.

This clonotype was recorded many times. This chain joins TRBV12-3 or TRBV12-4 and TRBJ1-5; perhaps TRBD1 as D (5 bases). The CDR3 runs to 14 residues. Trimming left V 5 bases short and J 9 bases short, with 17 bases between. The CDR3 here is CASSPPGLPLPQHF. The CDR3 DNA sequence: TGTGCCAGCAGTCCGCCGGGACTTCCTCTGCCCCAGCATTTT.